This T cell receptor (beta chain) came from a study of cytomegalovirus exposure and HLA in healthy donors. Vbeta (60) and Jbeta (13) primers were used in the PCR. Method: immunoSEQ multiplex PCR; TCRdb's copy keeps in-frame clones and lacks some. The data show about 130,000 clones, 78% seen once. The sequence came from a woman aged 18-35 years in good health and CMV-seronegative. Sequencing was performed on PBMCs.

CDR3 loop: CAISEYQGISEAFF. The CDR3 nucleotides are TGTGCCATCAGTGAGTACCAGGGAATCTCTGAAGCTTTCTTT. The chain links TRBV10-3 to TRBJ1-1, with D perhaps matching TRBD1 (5 bases). Germline CDR1 reads ENHRY; CDR2 reads SYGVKD. CDR3 length equals 14 residues. V was clipped by 1 base and J by 6 bases, with 12 bases between them.